The source of this T cell receptor (beta chain) is a study of Ad26.COV2.S vaccination and SARS-CoV-2 variants. Study as a whole: Dosing was one shot or two shots 56 days apart.

Treatment denoted: roughly 18 received Ad26.COV2.S at low or high dose, single or two shots; about 5 received placebo; per-sample allocation not given. Each sample was drawn 63 days after the first injection (of vaccine or placebo). V shed 4 bases and J shed 0 bases, with 7 bases lying between them. The germline gives CDR1 SGHRS, CDR2 YFSETQ. This CDR3 comprises 13 residues. The assay was immunoSEQ multiplex PCR, and TCRdb's table has in-frame clones only and misses some. The sample records roughly 380,000 clones, 85% to 90% being singletons. Specimen: peripheral blood, collected in a trial of Ad26.COV2.S vaccine versus placebo. This receptor was taken from a person aged 18-60 years who received the Ad26.COV2.S COVID-19 vaccine or a placebo. V usage is TRBV5-1 and J usage is TRBJ1-2; D is ambiguous. The CDR3, as DNA: TGCGCCAGCAGCAGAGACCCTAACTATGGCTACACCTTC. Translation: CASSRDPNYGYTF.